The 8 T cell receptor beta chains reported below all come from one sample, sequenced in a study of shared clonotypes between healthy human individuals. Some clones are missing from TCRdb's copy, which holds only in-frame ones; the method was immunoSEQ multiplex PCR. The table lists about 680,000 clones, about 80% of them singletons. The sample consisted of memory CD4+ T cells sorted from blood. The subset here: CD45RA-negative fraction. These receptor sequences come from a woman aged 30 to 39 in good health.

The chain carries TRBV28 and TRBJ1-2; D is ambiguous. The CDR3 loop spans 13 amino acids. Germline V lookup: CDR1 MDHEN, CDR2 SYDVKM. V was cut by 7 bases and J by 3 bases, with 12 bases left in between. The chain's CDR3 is CASIPTGHYGYTF. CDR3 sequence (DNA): TGTGCCAGCATCCCCACCGGACACTATGGCTACACCTTC.

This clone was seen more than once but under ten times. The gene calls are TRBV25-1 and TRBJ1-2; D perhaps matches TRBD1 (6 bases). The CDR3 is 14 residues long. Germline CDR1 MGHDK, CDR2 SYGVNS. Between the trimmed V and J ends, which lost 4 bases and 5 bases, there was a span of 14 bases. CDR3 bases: TGTGCCAGCAGTGGGTCCGGGGGCCTTTATGGCTACACCTTC. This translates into CASSGSGGLYGYTF.

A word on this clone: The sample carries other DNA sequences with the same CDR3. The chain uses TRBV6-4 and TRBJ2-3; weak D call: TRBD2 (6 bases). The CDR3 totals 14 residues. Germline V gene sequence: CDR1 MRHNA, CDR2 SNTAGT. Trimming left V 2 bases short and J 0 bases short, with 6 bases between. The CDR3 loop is CASSDSGSTDTQYF. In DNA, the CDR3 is TGTGCCAGCAGTGACAGCGGGAGCACAGATACGCAGTATTTT.

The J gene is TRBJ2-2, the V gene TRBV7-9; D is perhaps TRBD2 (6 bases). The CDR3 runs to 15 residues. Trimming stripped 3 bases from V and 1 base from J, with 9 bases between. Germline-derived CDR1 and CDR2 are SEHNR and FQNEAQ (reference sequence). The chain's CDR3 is CASSLGGRNTGELFF. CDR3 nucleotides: TGTGCCAGCAGCTTGGGGGGAAGGAACACCGGGGAGCTGTTTTTT.

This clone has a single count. CDR3 sequence reads: CAWSVHRVNTEAFF. The CDR3 DNA is TGTGCCTGGAGTGTACACAGGGTGAACACTGAAGCTTTCTTT. The genes are TRBV30 and TRBJ1-1, with a possible D match to TRBD1 (6 bases). The germline gives CDR1 GTSNPN, CDR2 SVGIG (reference sequence). Trimming took 0 bases from V and 0 from J, leaving 8 bases between them. CDR3 length: 14 amino acids.

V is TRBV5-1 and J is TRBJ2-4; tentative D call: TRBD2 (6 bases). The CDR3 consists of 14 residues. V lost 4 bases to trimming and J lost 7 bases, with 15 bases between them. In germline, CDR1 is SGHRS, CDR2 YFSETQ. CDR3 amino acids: CASSAGTSSNIQYF. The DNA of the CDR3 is TGCGCCAGCAGCGCGGGGACGTCCTCTAACATTCAGTACTTC.

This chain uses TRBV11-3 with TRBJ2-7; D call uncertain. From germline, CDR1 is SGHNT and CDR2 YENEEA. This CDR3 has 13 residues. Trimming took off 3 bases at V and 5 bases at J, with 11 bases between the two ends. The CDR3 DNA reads TGTGCCAGCAGCTTCGAAAGGGCCGACGAGCAGTACTTC. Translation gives CASSFERADEQYF.

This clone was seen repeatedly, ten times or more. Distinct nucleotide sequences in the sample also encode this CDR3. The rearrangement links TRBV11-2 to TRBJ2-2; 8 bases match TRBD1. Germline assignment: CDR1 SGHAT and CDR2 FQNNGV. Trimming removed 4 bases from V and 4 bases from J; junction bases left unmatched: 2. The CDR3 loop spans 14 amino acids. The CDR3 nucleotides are TGTGCCAGCAGCTCTCAGGGGGCCACCGGGGAGCTGTTTTTT. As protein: CASSSQGATGELFF.